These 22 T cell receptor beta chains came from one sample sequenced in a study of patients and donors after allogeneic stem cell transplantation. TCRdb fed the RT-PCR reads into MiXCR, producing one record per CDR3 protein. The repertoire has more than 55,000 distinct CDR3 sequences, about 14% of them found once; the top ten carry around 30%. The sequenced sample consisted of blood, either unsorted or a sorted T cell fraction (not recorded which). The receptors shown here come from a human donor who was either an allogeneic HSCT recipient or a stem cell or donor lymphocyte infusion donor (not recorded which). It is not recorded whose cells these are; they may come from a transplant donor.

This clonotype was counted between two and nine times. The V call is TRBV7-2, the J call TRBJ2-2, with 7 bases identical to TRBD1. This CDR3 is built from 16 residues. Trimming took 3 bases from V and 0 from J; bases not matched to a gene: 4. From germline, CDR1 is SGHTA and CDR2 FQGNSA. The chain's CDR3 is CASSFTGQPNTGELFF. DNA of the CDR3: TGTGCCAGCAGCTTTACGGGACAGCCGAACACCGGGGAGCTGTTTTTT.

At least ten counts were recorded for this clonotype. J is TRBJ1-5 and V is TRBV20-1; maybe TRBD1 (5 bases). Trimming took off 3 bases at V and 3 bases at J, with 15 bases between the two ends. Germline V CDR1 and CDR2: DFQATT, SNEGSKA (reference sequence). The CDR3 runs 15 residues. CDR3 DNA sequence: TGCAGTGCTAGGATGGGGCTGAATCCCAATCAGCCCCAGCATTTT. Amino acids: CSARMGLNPNQPQHF.

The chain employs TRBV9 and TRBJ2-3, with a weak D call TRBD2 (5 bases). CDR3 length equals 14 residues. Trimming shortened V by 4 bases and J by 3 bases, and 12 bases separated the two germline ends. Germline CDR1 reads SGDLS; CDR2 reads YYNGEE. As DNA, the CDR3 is TGTGCCAGCAGCTTAGGACTCGCAACAGATACGCAGTATTTT. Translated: CASSLGLATDTQYF.

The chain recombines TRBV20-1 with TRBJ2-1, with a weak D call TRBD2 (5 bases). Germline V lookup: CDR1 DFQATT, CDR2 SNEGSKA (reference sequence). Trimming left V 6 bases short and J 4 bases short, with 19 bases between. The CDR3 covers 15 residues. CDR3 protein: CSAPPASGRYNEQFF. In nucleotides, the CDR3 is TGCAGTGCCCCTCCCGCCAGCGGACGGTACAATGAGCAGTTCTTC.

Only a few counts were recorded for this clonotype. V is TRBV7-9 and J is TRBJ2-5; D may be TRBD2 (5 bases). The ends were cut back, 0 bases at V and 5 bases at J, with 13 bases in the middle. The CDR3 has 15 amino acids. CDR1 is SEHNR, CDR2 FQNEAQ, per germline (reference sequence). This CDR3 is CASSLARGSIETQYF. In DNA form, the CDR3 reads TGTGCCAGCAGCTTAGCGCGAGGGAGTATCGAGACCCAGTACTTC.

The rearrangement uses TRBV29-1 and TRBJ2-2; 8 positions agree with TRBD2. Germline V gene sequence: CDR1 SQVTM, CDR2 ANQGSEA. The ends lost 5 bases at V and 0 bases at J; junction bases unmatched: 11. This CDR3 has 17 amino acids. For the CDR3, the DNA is TGCAGCGTTTCTGTTCCCCTAGCGGGCGCGAACACCGGGGAGCTGTTTTTT. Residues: CSVSVPLAGANTGELFF.

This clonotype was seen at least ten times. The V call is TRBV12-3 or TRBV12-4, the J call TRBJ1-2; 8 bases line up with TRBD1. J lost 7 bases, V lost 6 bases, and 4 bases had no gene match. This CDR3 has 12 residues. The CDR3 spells CASSSGGGGYTF. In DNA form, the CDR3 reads TGTGCCAGCAGCTCAGGGGGCGGTGGCTACACCTTC.

The CDR3 reads CASSLYPGQLYEQYF. CDR3 nucleotide sequence: TGTGCCAGCAGCTTATACCCGGGACAGCTTTACGAGCAGTACTTC. The chain joins TRBV7-6 to TRBJ2-7; 7 positions match TRBD1. The CDR3 covers 15 residues. Germline CDR1 SGHVS, CDR2 FNYEAQ. V lost 2 bases to trimming and J lost 4 bases; unmatched junction nucleotides: 8.

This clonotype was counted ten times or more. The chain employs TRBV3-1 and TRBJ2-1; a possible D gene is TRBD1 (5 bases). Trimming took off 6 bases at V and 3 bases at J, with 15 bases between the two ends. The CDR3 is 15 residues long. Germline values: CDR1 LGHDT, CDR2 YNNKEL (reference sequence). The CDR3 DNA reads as TGTGCCAGCAGTCCACTTTCCCAGGGCTACAATGAGCAGTTCTTC. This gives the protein CASSPLSQGYNEQFF.

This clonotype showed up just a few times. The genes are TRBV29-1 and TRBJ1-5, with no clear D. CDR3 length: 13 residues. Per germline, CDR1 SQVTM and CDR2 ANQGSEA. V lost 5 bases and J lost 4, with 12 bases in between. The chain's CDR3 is CSVPGGMNQPQHF. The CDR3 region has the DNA TGCAGCGTTCCAGGCGGGATGAATCAGCCCCAGCATTTT.

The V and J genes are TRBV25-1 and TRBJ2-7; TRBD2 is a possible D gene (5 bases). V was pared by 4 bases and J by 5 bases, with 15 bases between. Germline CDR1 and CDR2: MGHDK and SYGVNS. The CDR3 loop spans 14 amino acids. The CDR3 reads CASSAGIGSDEQYF. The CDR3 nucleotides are TGTGCCAGCAGTGCCGGGATTGGGTCTGACGAGCAGTACTTC.

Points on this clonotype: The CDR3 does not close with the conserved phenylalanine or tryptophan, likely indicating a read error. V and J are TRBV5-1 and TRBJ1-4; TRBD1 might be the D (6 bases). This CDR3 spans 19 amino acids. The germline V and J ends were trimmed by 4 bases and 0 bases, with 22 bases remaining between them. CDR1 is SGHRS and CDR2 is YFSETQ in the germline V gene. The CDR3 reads CASSLRGGGATPTNEKLFL. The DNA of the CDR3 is TGCGCCAGCAGCCTAAGGGGGGGCGGCGCCACGCCAACTAATGAAAAACTGTTTTTG.

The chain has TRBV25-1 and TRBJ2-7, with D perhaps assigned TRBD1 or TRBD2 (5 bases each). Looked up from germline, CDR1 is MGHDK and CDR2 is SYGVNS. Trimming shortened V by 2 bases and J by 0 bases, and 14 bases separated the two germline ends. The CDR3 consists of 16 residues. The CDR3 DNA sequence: TGTGCCAGCAGTGAACACGGGACGGTGTTCTCCTACGAGCAGTACTTC. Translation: CASSEHGTVFSYEQYF.

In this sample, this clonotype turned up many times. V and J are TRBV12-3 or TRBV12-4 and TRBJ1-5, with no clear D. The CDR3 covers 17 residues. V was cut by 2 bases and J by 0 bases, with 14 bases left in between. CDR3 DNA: TGTGCCAGCAGTTTATTATTAGGCACGGGTAGCAATCAGCCCCAGCATTTT. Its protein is CASSLLLGTGSNQPQHF.

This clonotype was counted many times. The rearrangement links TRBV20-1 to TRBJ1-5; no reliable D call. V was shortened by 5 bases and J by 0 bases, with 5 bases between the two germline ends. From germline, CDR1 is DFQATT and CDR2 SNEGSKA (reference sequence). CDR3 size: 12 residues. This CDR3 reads CSADSSNQPQHF. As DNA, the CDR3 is TGCAGTGCTGACTCTAGCAATCAGCCCCAGCATTTT.

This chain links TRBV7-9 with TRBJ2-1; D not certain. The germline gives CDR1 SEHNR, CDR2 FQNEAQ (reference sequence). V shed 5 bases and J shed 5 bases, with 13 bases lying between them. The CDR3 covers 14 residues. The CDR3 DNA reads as TGTGCCAGCAGCCCAGTGGGTGTTGACAATGAGCAGTTCTTC. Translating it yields CASSPVGVDNEQFF.

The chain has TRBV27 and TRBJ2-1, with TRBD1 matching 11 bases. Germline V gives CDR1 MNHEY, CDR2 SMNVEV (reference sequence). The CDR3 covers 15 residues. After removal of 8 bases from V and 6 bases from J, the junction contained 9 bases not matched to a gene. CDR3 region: CASHTGQGVRNEQFF. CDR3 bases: TGTGCCAGCCATACGGGACAGGGGGTCCGCAATGAGCAGTTCTTC.

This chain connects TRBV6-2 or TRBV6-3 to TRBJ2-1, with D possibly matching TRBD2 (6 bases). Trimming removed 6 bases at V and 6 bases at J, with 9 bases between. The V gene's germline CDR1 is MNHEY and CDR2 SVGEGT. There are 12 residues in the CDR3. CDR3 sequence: CASRRDGNEQFF. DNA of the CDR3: TGTGCCAGCAGGCGGGACGGCAATGAGCAGTTCTTC.

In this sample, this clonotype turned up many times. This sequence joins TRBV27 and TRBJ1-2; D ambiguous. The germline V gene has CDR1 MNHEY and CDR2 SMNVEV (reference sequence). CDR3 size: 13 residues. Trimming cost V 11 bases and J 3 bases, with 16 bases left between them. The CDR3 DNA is TGTGCCTCCCGGGCCCTTCCCGACTATGGCTACACCTTC. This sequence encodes CASRALPDYGYTF.

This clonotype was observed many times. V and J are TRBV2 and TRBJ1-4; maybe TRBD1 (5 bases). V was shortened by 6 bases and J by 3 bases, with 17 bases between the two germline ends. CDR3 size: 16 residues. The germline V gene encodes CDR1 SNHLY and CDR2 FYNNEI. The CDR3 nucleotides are TGTGCCAGCAGAGACTTCACGGGAGGGGCTAATGAAAAACTGTTTTTT. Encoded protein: CASRDFTGGANEKLFF.

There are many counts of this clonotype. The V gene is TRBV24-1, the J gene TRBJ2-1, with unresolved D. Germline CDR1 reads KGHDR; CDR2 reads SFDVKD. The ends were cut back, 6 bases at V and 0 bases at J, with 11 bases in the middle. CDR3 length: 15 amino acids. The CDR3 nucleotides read TGTGCCACCAGTTCCGGGCGGCGCTCCTACAATGAGCAGTTCTTC. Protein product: CATSSGRRSYNEQFF.

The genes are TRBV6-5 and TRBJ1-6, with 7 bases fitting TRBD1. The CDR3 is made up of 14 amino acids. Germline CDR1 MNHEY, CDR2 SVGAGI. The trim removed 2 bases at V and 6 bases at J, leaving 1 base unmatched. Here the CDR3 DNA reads TGTGCCAGCAGTTACCGGGACAGTAATTCACCCCTCCACTTT. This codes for CASSYRDSNSPLHF.